This T cell receptor beta chain was identified during a study of OX40 agonist ivuxolimab in advanced cancers. TCRdb keeps only in-frame clones here, not all; method: immunoSEQ multiplex PCR. The sample contains about 77,000 clones, 85% of which appear only once. A word on this clone: Its antigen is unknown.

The study, taken as a whole, reports: In a subset of nonresponders, normalized T-cell clonal expansion was also low. Which antigen the expanded peripheral T cells recognized is unknown.

After removal of 0 bases from V and 2 bases from J, the junction contained 3 bases not matched to a gene. The CDR3 is 15 residues long. Germline V lookup: CDR1 MNHEY, CDR2 SVGAGI. This receptor was identified in an adult with an advanced solid tumor such as melanoma, head and neck, liver or kidney cancer. Sequences were derived from CD4+ or CD8+ T cells sorted from blood, sampled in a trial of the OX40 agonist ivuxolimab. This chain connects TRBV6-5 to TRBJ2-5; 7 positions match TRBD2. CDR3 sequence: CASSYSRLAQETQYF. The CDR3 DNA reads TGTGCCAGCAGTTACTCGAGACTAGCTCAAGAGACCCAGTACTTC.